A selection of T cell receptor beta chains follows, all from one sample in a study of CD8 T cells in Susac syndrome. TCRdb passed the immunoSEQ multiplex PCR reads through MiXCR, listing each CDR3 protein once. The table records around 130,000 distinct CDR3 sequences, 94% of them present only once. The sample consisted of CD4+ T cells from PBMCs. These TCRs come from a human donor in good health. Both conserved end residues are part of each CDR3. D genes are given only for firm matches. Size tells how often a clone was seen (once, few, many) or the class of an expanded clone, and some rows leave it out.

>TRBV20-1|TRBD2|NA|TRBJ2-1
TGCAGTGCTACCCGGGAGGCCTACAATGAGCAGTTCTTC
CSATREAYNEQFF
>TRBV6-5|NA|NA|TRBJ1-1
TGTGCCAGCAGTCCCTCGGTTTGGTCCTTGAACACTGAAGCTTTCTTT
CASSPSVWSLNTEAFF
>TRBV7-9|NA|NA|TRBJ1-2
TGTGCCAGCAGACCTCGGACCGAAGGTGGCTACACCTTC
CASRPRTEGGYTF
>TRBV29-1|NA|few|TRBJ2-5
TGCAGCGTTGTGGGGGTTTGGGAGACCCAGTACTTC
CSVVGVWETQYF
>TRBV2|NA|NA|TRBJ2-6
TGTGCCAGTAATCTGGGCTCTGGGGCCAACGTCCTGACTTTC
CASNLGSGANVLTF
>TRBV7-9|TRBD2|NA|TRBJ2-1
TGTGCCAGCAGCGGATCCTTAGCGGGAGCCTACAATGAGCAGTTCTTC
CASSGSLAGAYNEQFF
>TRBV29-1|NA|NA|TRBJ2-5
TGCAGCGTTAGGGGTCAGGGGTATAGAGAGACCCAGTACTTC
CSVRGQGYRETQYF
>TRBV29-1|TRBD1|NA|TRBJ1-2
TGCAGCGTTGCGGTAGACAGGGGTCATGGCTACACCTTC
CSVAVDRGHGYTF
>TRBV30|NA|once|TRBJ1-2
TGTGCCTGGAGCCGGGGAGCTGACTATGGCTACACCTTC
CAWSRGADYGYTF
>TRBV27|NA|NA|TRBJ2-2
TGTGCCAGCAGTTTAAGGCCCCCCATGGCTGGGGAGCTGTTTTTT
CASSLRPPMAGELFF
>TRBV9|NA|NA|TRBJ1-2
TGTGCCAGCAGCGCTACCGGACAGAATACCTATGGCTACACCTTC
CASSATGQNTYGYTF
>TRBV6-2/TRBV6-3|NA|NA|TRBJ2-7
TGTGCCAGCAGTTACTCCACCTCGCGCAGGGGATTGGAAACCTACGAGCAGTACTTC
CASSYSTSRRGLETYEQYF
>TRBV12-3/TRBV12-4|NA|NA|TRBJ1-1
TGTGCCAGCGACGCAGGAGGGAACACTGAAGCTTTCTTT
CASDAGGNTEAFF
>TRBV7-8|NA|NA|TRBJ2-2
TGTGCCAGCAGCCGGGTGGCCGGGGAGCTGTTTTTT
CASSRVAGELFF
>TRBV6-2/TRBV6-3|NA|once|TRBJ2-4
TGTGCCAGCAGTATAGGGCACATTCAGTACTTC
CASSIGHIQYF
>TRBV28|NA|NA|TRBJ1-2
TGTGCCAGCCATTTGCGGACCTATGGCTACACCTTC
CASHLRTYGYTF
>TRBV6-5|TRBD2|NA|TRBJ2-1
TGTGCCAGCATTTCGCCGGGACTAGCGAATTCCTACAATGAGCAGTTCTTC
CASISPGLANSYNEQFF
>TRBV4-3|TRBD2|NA|TRBJ2-7
TGCGCCAGCAGCCAAGAATTCGGGACTAGGTCGGGCGAGCAGTACTTC
CASSQEFGTRSGEQYF
>TRBV4-2|NA|NA|TRBJ2-4
TGTGCCAGCAGCCAAGGCATAACAGGGACAACTTTAGCCAAAAACATTCAGTACTTC
CASSQGITGTTLAKNIQYF
>TRBV9|NA|once|TRBJ1-4
TGTGCCAGCAGCGTTGGGTTCCGAGGGCAAAAACTGTTTTTT
CASSVGFRGQKLFF
>TRBV2|NA|NA|TRBJ2-3
TGTGCCAGCAGTGACTGGCCCGGACCCACAGATACGCAGTATTTT
CASSDWPGPTDTQYF
>TRBV2|NA|NA|TRBJ2-7
TGTGCCAGCACCGACAGAACCACTGGGGACGAGCAGTACTTC
CASTDRTTGDEQYF
>TRBV6-1|NA|NA|TRBJ2-6
TGTGCCAGCAGGCTCCAACTGGGGGCCAACGTCCTGACTTTC
CASRLQLGANVLTF
>TRBV29-1|NA|NA|TRBJ2-5
TGCAGCGTTGCAGCGCGTACCTACGGTGAGACCCAGTACTTC
CSVAARTYGETQYF
>TRBV24-1|TRBD2|NA|TRBJ2-1
TGTGCCACCAGTGATCAAAGCGGGAGCAACAATGAGCAGTTCTTC
CATSDQSGSNNEQFF
>TRBV3-1|TRBD2|NA|TRBJ2-1
TGTGCCAGCAGCCAAGTTTTTAGCGGGAGTGACAATGAGCAGTTCTTC
CASSQVFSGSDNEQFF
>TRBV24-1|TRBD2|NA|TRBJ2-1
TGTGCCACCAGTGATCCCGCGGTAGCGGGAACGAGGGTTGAGCAGTTCTTC
CATSDPAVAGTRVEQFF
>TRBV19|TRBD2|NA|TRBJ2-7
TGTGCCAGCAGAGGGACTAGCGGGTTCCCTACGAAGCAGTACTTC
CASRGTSGFPTKQYF
>TRBV9|NA|NA|TRBJ1-1
TGTGCCAGCAGCGTAGCGGGGGACACTGAAGCTTTCTTT
CASSVAGDTEAFF
>TRBV7-2|NA|NA|TRBJ2-1
TGTGCCAGCAGCCCGGCCACTTGGGGGAATGAGCAGTTCTTC
CASSPATWGNEQFF
>TRBV18|TRBD2|once|TRBJ2-7
TGTGCCAGCTCACCACTGATTTCCGGGACTAGGGGGGGTCTCTACGAGCAGTACTTC
CASSPLISGTRGGLYEQYF
>TRBV7-9|NA|NA|TRBJ2-2
TGTGCCGTTGGGGGCACCGGGGAGCTGTTTTTT
CAVGGTGELFF